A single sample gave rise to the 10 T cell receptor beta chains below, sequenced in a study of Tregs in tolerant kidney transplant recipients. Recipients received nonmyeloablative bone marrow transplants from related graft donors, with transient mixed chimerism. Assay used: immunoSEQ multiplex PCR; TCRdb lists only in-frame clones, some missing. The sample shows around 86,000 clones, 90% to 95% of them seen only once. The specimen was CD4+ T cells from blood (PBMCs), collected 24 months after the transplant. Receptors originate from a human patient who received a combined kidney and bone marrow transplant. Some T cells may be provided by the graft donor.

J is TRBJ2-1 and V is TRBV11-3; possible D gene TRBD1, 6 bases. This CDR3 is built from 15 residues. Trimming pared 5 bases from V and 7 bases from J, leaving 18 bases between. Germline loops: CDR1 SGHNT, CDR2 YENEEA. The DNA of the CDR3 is TGTGCCAGCAGCCCGACAGGAACCCGAGAGAATGAGCAGTTCTTC. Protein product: CASSPTGTRENEQFF.

This CDR3 reads CASSIFFGLAGGPPETQYF. CDR3 coding DNA: TGTGCCAGTAGTATTTTTTTTGGACTAGCGGGAGGGCCCCCCGAGACCCAGTACTTC. This chain joins TRBV19 and TRBJ2-5; 15 positions match TRBD2. The V and J ends lost 3 bases and 5 bases, in that order; junction bases with no gene match: 13. The CDR3 runs to 19 residues. Per germline, CDR1 LNHDA and CDR2 SQIVND (reference sequence).

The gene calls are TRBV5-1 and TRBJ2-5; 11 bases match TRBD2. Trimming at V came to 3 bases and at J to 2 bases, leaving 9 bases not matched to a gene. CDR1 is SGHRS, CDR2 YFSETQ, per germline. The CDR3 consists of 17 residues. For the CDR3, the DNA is TGCGCCAGCAGCTACCAACCCGGGACTAGCGGACAAGAGACCCAGTACTTC. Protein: CASSYQPGTSGQETQYF. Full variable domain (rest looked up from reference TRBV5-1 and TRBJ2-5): KAGVTQTPRYLIKTRGQQVTLSCSPISGHRSVSWYQQTPGQGLQFLFEYFSETQRNKGNFPGRFSGRQFSNSRSEMNVSTLELGDSALYLCASSYQPGTSGQETQYFGPGTRLLVL.

The chain's CDR3 is CAWSVNSGNTEAFF. As DNA, the CDR3 is TGTGCCTGGAGTGTAAATAGCGGGAACACTGAAGCTTTCTTT. The chain carries TRBV30 and TRBJ1-1, with D uncertain. This CDR3 region has 14 residues. In germline, CDR1 is GTSNPN, CDR2 SVGIG (reference sequence). The V end lost 0 bases, the J end lost 1 base, and 9 bases lay between the germline ends.

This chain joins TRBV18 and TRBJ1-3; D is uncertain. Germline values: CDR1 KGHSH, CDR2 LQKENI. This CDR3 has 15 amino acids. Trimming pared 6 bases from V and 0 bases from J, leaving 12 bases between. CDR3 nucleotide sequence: TGTGCCAGCTCCCTCGCAGGCGTCTCTGGAAACACCATATATTTT. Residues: CASSLAGVSGNTIYF.

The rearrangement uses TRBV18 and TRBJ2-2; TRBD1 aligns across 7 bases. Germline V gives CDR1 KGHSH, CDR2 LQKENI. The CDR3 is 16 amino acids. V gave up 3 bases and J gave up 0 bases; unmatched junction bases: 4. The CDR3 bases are TGTGCCAGCTCACCCCTAGGGGGCCCGAACACCGGGGAGCTGTTTTTT. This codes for CASSPLGGPNTGELFF.

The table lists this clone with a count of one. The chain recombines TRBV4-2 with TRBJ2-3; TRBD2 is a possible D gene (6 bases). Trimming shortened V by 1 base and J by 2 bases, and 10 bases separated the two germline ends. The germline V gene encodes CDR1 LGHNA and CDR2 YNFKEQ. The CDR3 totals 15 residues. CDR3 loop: CASSQGGGATDTQYF. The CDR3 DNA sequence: TGTGCCAGCAGCCAAGGGGGCGGGGCCACAGATACGCAGTATTTT.

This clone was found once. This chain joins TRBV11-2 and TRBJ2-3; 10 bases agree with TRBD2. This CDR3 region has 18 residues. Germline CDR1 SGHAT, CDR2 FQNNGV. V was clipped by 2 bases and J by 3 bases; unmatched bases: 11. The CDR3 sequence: CASSLTLGLASRTDTQYF. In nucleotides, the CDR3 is TGTGCCAGCAGCTTAACTCTGGGACTAGCGTCCCGAACAGATACGCAGTATTTT.

CDR3 DNA: TGTGCCATCAGGGCCGGACAGGGACAGAATGAAAAACTGTTTTTT. This translates into CAIRAGQGQNEKLFF. The V and J genes are TRBV10-3 and TRBJ1-4, with 8 bases lining up with TRBD1. The germline V gene encodes CDR1 ENHRY and CDR2 SYGVKD. Losses at the gene ends were 6 bases for V and 5 bases for J; bases not matched to a gene: 8. CDR3 size: 15 residues.

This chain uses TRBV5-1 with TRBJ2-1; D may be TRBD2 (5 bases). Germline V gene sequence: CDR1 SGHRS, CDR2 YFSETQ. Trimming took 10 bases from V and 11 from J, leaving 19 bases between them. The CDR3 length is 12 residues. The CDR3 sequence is CAGVAEGTKQFF. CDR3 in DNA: TGCGCCGGGGTTGCCGAGGGAACGAAGCAGTTCTTC.